Shown below are 19 T cell receptor beta chains from a single sample sequenced in a study of spatial heterogeneity in lung cancer. Noted time point: blood at routine non-recurrence follow-up after resection. TCRdb called the 5' RACE reads again in MiXCR, with one record for every CDR3 protein. The sample has under 25,000 distinct CDR3 sequences, 10% seen once. Sequenced here: PBMCs, sampled at follow-up. The receptors here all came from a female donor with early-stage non-small cell lung cancer.

Ten or more counts support this clonotype. The chain has TRBV5-6 and TRBJ1-5, with 8 bases matching TRBD1. The V gene's germline CDR1 is SGHDT and CDR2 YYEEEE. The CDR3 loop spans 15 amino acids. V dropped 0 bases and J dropped 7; count of bases not matched to a gene: 6. The CDR3 protein is CASSLGATGGQPQHF. The CDR3 DNA reads TGTGCCAGCAGCTTGGGAGCCACAGGGGGACAGCCCCAGCATTTT.

This clonotype was counted at least ten times. This sequence joins TRBV15 and TRBJ1-6; 7 bases are a match to TRBD1. From germline, CDR1 is LNHNV and CDR2 YYDKDF (reference sequence). V lost 6 bases to trimming and J lost 8 bases; unmatched junction nucleotides: 7. The CDR3 is made up of 14 amino acids. The CDR3 sequence is CATRESGGHSPLHF. As DNA, the CDR3 is TGTGCCACCAGAGAGTCAGGGGGGCATTCACCCCTCCACTTT.

J is TRBJ1-1 and V is TRBV5-1, with a tentative D call TRBD1 (6 bases). Trimming left V 1 base short and J 1 base short, with 11 bases between. The CDR3 has 15 amino acids. Germline CDR1 is SGHRS and CDR2 is YFSETQ. The CDR3 sequence is CASSLWGHQNTEAFF. Written as DNA, the CDR3 is TGCGCCAGCAGCTTGTGGGGACACCAGAACACTGAAGCTTTCTTT.

This clonotype showed up many times. J is TRBJ1-4 and V is TRBV28; D not resolved. CDR3 length equals 14 residues. CDR1 and CDR2 (germline): MDHEN, SYDVKM. V lost 6 bases to trimming and J lost 3 bases, with 11 bases between them. CDR3 nucleotides: TGTGCCAGCAGAATGGTACACTCTAATGAAAAACTGTTTTTT. The encoded protein is CASRMVHSNEKLFF.

This clonotype appeared many times. The chain recombines TRBV5-1 with TRBJ2-7; TRBD2 agrees at 7 bases. From germline, CDR1 is SGHRS and CDR2 YFSETQ. Trimming at V came to 7 bases and at J to 3 bases, leaving 1 base not matched to a gene. The CDR3 extends over 11 amino acids. The CDR3, as DNA: TGCGCCAGCGGGGAGGGCTACGAGCAGTACTTC. It codes for CASGEGYEQYF. Filled out from reference TRBV5-1 and TRBJ2-7, the complete variable domain reads KAGVTQTPRYLIKTRGQQVTLSCSPISGHRSVSWYQQTPGQGLQFLFEYFSETQRNKGNFPGRFSGRQFSNSRSEMNVSTLELGDSALYLCASGEGYEQYFGPGTRLTVT.

This clonotype was seen repeatedly, ten times or more. The rearrangement links TRBV29-1 to TRBJ2-1; D possibly corresponds to TRBD2 (5 bases). The V gene lost 4 bases and the J gene lost 12 bases, with 7 bases spanning the gap. This CDR3 spans 9 amino acids. Germline CDR1 is SQVTM and CDR2 is ANQGSEA. The CDR3 loop reads CSVGGRQFF. The DNA for the CDR3 is TGCAGCGTTGGAGGGCGGCAGTTCTTC.

Of note for this clonotype: One end of the junction does not line up with germline, which may come from a read error. The chain joins TRBV12-3 or TRBV12-4 to TRBJ1-4; TRBD1 matches at 9 bases. The CDR3 totals 15 residues. As DNA, the CDR3 is TGTGTCAGCAGCAACAGGGGGCGTATGAATGAAAAACTGTTTTTT. Protein product: CVSSNRGRMNEKLFF.

The genes are TRBV4-2 and TRBJ2-1, with 8 bases lining up with TRBD2. CDR1 and CDR2 from the germline V gene are LGHNA and YNFKEQ. J lost 10 bases, V lost 3 bases, and 8 bases had no gene match. CDR3 size: 14 residues. The CDR3 loop is CASSQAGGIGEQFF. The CDR3 DNA follows: TGTGCCAGCAGCCAGGCGGGGGGAATAGGAGAGCAGTTCTTC.

This clonotype showed up many times. The V call is TRBV6-6, the J call TRBJ1-2; TRBD1 aligns across 9 bases. Germline V lookup: CDR1 MNHNY, CDR2 SVGAGI (reference sequence). J gave up 8 bases and V 6 bases, and 16 bases lay outside the gene matches. The CDR3 loop spans 16 amino acids. The CDR3 spells CASSRGQGEIQSGYTF. For the CDR3, the DNA is TGTGCCAGCAGCCGGGGACAGGGAGAGATTCAGAGCGGCTACACCTTC.

The table lists this clonotype with many counts. The rearrangement uses TRBV19 and TRBJ2-1, with a possible D match to TRBD2 (6 bases). Germline V gene lookup returns CDR1 LNHDA and CDR2 SQIVND (reference sequence). The CDR3 is 16 amino acids. V was clipped by 5 bases and J by 1 base, with 15 bases between them. As DNA, the CDR3 is TGTGCCAGTAGTCCCGGAGGACTAAGATCCTACAATGAGCAGTTCTTC. It is translated as CASSPGGLRSYNEQFF.

There are many counts of this clonotype. The gene calls are TRBV6-6 and TRBJ1-4; no clear D gene. The length of the CDR3 is 12 residues. The germline V and J ends were trimmed by 0 bases and 8 bases, with 4 bases remaining between them. Germline V lookup: CDR1 MNHNY, CDR2 SVGAGI (reference sequence). This chain's CDR3 is CASSYSEEKLFF. The CDR3 DNA reads as TGTGCCAGCAGTTACTCGGAGGAAAAACTGTTTTTT.

In its sample, this clonotype was seen a few times. The chain is built from TRBV5-5 and TRBJ2-3; 12 bases agree with TRBD2. CDR1 is SGHKS and CDR2 is YYEKEE in the germline V gene (reference sequence). The CDR3 spans 18 residues. Losses at the gene ends were 3 bases for V and 0 bases for J; bases not matched to a gene: 8. The CDR3 spells CASSSWTSGTSSTDTQYF. DNA for the CDR3: TGTGCCAGCAGCTCATGGACTAGCGGGACCTCTAGCACAGATACGCAGTATTTT.

This clonotype was observed many times. This sequence joins TRBV7-2 and TRBJ2-7; D assignment may be TRBD1 or TRBD2 (5 bases each). V was clipped by 0 bases and J by 0 bases, with 9 bases between them. The CDR3 sequence is 15 residues long. CDR1 SGHTA and CDR2 FQGNSA come from the germline V gene. CDR3 residues: CASSLAGDTSYEQYF. CDR3 DNA sequence: TGTGCCAGCAGCTTAGCGGGGGATACCTCCTACGAGCAGTACTTC.

This clonotype was recorded many times. This chain joins TRBV4-2 and TRBJ1-2; D is perhaps TRBD1 (5 bases). CDR3 size: 15 residues. In germline, CDR1 is LGHNA, CDR2 YNFKEQ. Trimming pared 3 bases from V and 2 bases from J, leaving 13 bases between. CDR3 sequence (DNA): TGTGCCAGCAGCCACGTGGGGGTTTCAAACTATGGCTACACCTTC. This gives the protein CASSHVGVSNYGYTF.

This clonotype was counted between two and nine times. The chain recombines TRBV3-1 with TRBJ2-1; D may be TRBD1 (6 bases). Germline CDR1 and CDR2: LGHDT and YNNKEL (reference sequence). With 4 bases removed from V and 8 bases from J, the gap between germline ends came to 18 bases. The CDR3 totals 15 residues. This CDR3 reads CASSLRGGSLDEQFF. The CDR3 nucleotides are TGTGCCAGCAGCCTCCGAGGGGGTTCCCTGGATGAGCAGTTCTTC.

This clonotype was counted ten times or more. This chain joins TRBV28 and TRBJ1-5; D ambiguous. CDR1 and CDR2 from the germline V gene are MDHEN and SYDVKM. V was shortened by 2 bases and J by 4 bases, with 9 bases between the two germline ends. This CDR3 region has 14 residues. DNA of the CDR3: TGTGCCAGCAGTTTAGTGTCGGCTAATCAGCCCCAGCATTTT. Translated, it gives CASSLVSANQPQHF.

This clonotype was recorded at least ten times. The chain is built from TRBV4-2 and TRBJ1-2; D not certain. The CDR3 has 14 amino acids. Looked up from germline, CDR1 is LGHNA and CDR2 is YNFKEQ. V lost 0 bases to trimming and J lost 12 bases, with 17 bases between them. CDR3 loop: CASSQEGVKRFHTF. In DNA form, the CDR3 reads TGTGCCAGCAGCCAAGAGGGCGTAAAGAGATTCCACACCTTC.

This clonotype showed up many times. V usage is TRBV5-5 and J usage is TRBJ2-1, with TRBD2 identical over 11 bases. V lost 4 bases and J lost 8; bases outside the gene matches: 5. Germline loops: CDR1 SGHKS, CDR2 YYEKEE (reference sequence). This CDR3 region has 14 residues. The CDR3 loop reads CASSPGLAVHEQFF. In DNA, the CDR3 is TGTGCCAGCAGCCCGGGACTAGCGGTCCATGAGCAGTTCTTC.

The sample holds many counts of this clonotype. The V gene is TRBV18, the J gene TRBJ2-5; unclear D gene. Trimming shortened V by 2 bases and J by 4 bases, and 2 bases separated the two germline ends. Per germline, CDR1 KGHSH and CDR2 LQKENI. The CDR3 covers 11 residues. CDR3 DNA: TGTGCCAGCTCACCAAGAGAGACCCAGTACTTC. This translates into CASSPRETQYF.